This T cell receptor (beta chain) is from a study of T-cell memory formation after mild COVID-19. Overall study: TCR clustering was largely donor specific. Study results and limitations: Memory sampled before infection contained some responding clones, suggesting cross-reactive memory joined. Later expanders leaned toward CD4+, whereas clones contracting from day 15 to 85 were balanced CD4/CD8. Contracting CD4+ clones were located mainly in CM and EM, and CD8+ clones in EMRA.

CDR3 length: 14 amino acids. Germline V gene sequence: CDR1 SGHAT, CDR2 FQNNGV. The germline V and J ends were trimmed by 5 bases and 3 bases, with 11 bases remaining between them. This clonotype has more than one count but fewer than ten. Antigen unknown. TCRdb reprocessed the 5' RACE reads with MiXCR, giving one entry per CDR3 protein. The data hold 40,000 to 60,000 distinct CDR3 sequences, with 25% to 30% observed a single time. V is TRBV11-2 and J is TRBJ2-1; D not certain. The receptor was derived from a man aged 18 to 29 who had mild COVID-19 (a few samples of this study predate the infection). Cell type and time point are not known. What was sequenced was PBMCs or a T cell subset sorted from them (not recorded which). CDR3 nucleotide sequence: TGTGCCAGCAGCGGCCTTACAAGCTACAATGAGCAGTTCTTC. It is translated as CASSGLTSYNEQFF. Together with reference TRBV11-2 and TRBJ2-1, the CDR3 gives the full variable domain: EAGVAQSPRYKIIEKRQSVAFWCNPISGHATLYWYQQILGQGPKLLIQFQNNGVVDDSQLPKDRFSAERLKGVDSTLKIQPAKLEDSAVYLCASSGLTSYNEQFFGPGTRLTVL.